The clone carrying this T cell receptor (beta chain) showed up many times. What it binds is unknown. The data were obtained in a study of blood T cells in healthy people across ages. The study, taken as a whole, reports: There were more naive CD4+ cells and higher diversity in long-lived donors than in aged donors. Diversity figures based on one million T cells were deemed too low.

The authors ran a second PCR of about 7 to 12 cycles using a sample-barcoded 5' primer and a J-beta primer mix. Using its own MiXCR run on the 5' RACE reads, TCRdb lists one record per CDR3 protein. The sample yields approximately 850,000 distinct CDR3 sequences, approximately 48% seen once. There were at least 6 micrograms of total RNA extracted from every sample. The sample comprised blood. This clonotype was sampled from a man aged 55 to 69 in good health.

CDR3 sequence: CASSQGLGGGAVGEQFF. The CDR3 coding sequence is TGCGCCAGCAGCCAAGGCCTTGGCGGGGGGGCGGTAGGCGAGCAGTTCTTC. The gene calls are TRBV4-3 and TRBJ2-1; 9 bases map to TRBD2. The V gene's germline CDR1 is LGHNA and CDR2 YSLEER. V was clipped by 1 base and J by 10 bases; unmatched bases: 14. The CDR3 is 17 residues long.